The clone carrying this T cell receptor (beta chain) was counted only a few times. Its antigen is not known. This CDR3 contains 17 residues. V shed 3 bases and J 4 bases; nucleotides not matched to a gene: 11. Germline CDR1 reads SEHNR; CDR2 reads FQNEAQ (reference sequence). The TCR beta library used iRepertoire HTBI primers with Arm-PCR amplification of CDR3. TCRdb re-analysed the multiplex PCR reads in MiXCR, keeping a single row per CDR3 protein. The data show 350,000 to 500,000 distinct CDR3 sequences, with under 25% seen just once and 13% to 15% held by the top ten. This record belongs to a study of regulatory T cells in long-lasting Graves disease. Study-wide findings and caveats: It was in persistent disease that TRBV28, TRBJ1-2 and TRBJ2-5 were favored.

Time point specified: persistent/refractory GD, antithyroid drugs over 5 years with positive TRAb. After RNA was extracted from PBMCs, the TCR library was made from it. Patients were enrolled at an endocrinology department in Xi'an, China. This receptor was identified in a female donor with Graves disease. The chain has TRBV7-9 and TRBJ2-5, with 10 bases identical to TRBD2. The source was peripheral blood mononuclear cells (PBMCs), collected when the disease was refractory, from a patient treated with antithyroid drugs. CDR3 nucleotide sequence: TGTGCCAGCAGCTTTATCCTGGCTAGCGGGAGTGGAGAGACCCAGTACTTC. It encodes CASSFILASGSGETQYF.